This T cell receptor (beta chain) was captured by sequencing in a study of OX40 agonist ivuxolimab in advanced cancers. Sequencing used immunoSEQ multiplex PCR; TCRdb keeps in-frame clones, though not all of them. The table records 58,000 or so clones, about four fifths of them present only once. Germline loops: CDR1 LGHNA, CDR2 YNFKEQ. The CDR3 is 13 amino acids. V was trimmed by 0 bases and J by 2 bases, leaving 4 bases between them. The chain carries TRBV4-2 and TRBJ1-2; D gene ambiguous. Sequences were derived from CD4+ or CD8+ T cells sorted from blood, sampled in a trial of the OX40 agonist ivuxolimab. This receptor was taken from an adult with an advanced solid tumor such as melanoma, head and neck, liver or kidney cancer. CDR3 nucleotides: TGTGCCAGCAGCCAAGACAGCAACTATGGCTACACCTTC. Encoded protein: CASSQDSNYGYTF.